This T cell receptor (beta chain) stems from a study of synovial regulatory T cells in juvenile arthritis (dated by TCRdb to the mid-2010s). Broadly, across the study: Of the sequenced patients, six received methotrexate, one received methotrexate plus infliximab, a few were therapy-naive, and one had no treatment information. The TCR repertoire comparisons covered Treg and Teff subsets from around ten JIA patients with active disease. Using matched patient samples, the researchers compared TCRbeta CDR3 repertoires across three groups: blood iaTreg cells, other blood Treg cells and synovial fluid Treg cells. Although effector T cell subsets in the cohort were also sequenced for comparisons, the Treg dataset on its own covers only blood and synovial fluid Treg cells. Study-wide findings and limitations: Across patients, iaTreg TCR repertoires were largely private and overlapped partially with synovial Teff repertoires and blood CPL repertoires. Synovial Treg cells shared more CDR3 sequences with iaTreg cells than with other blood Treg cells; Chao-Jaccard similarity confirmed closer relation.

The synovial samples consisted of synovial fluid collected together with matched peripheral blood from each patient with active arthritis. TCR repertoire donors were about eleven juvenile idiopathic arthritis patients with active disease who had not reached inactive disease, 3 polyarticular and 8 oligoarticular. The TCR-sequenced patients had a median age of roughly 10 years (range about 2.1-22.9) and median disease duration of about 7 years (range 0.2-19.1). FOXP3 TSDR demethylation comparable to that of blood and healthy-donor Treg cells was observed in synovial Treg cells, supporting bona fide regulatory lineage commitment. The samples used for TCR repertoire analysis were collected at two centres in Italy. This clone is medium-sized (0.01 to 0.1%) by frequency; its count is not recorded. Its antigen is unknown. Based on the germline V gene, the CDR1 and CDR2 sequences are SGHRS and YFSETQ. CDR3 length: 12 amino acids, cysteine to phenylalanine. DNA is not recorded here.

The library relied on the immunoSEQ multiplex PCR assay. TCRbeta CDR3 sequencing was performed by Adaptive Biotechnologies. As for the original processing: To assess repertoire similarity, the researchers used the Chao-modified Jaccard index along with median clonotype overlap taken from 200 random subsamples at equal sample size. The similarity analyses were run on either productive nucleotide sequences or amino acid sequences translated in silico. To compare repertoires, the researchers applied hierarchical clustering with single linkage as well as t-SNE, based on Chao-modified Jaccard distances. Repertoire diversity was measured with the Renyi index after sample size normalisation across a range of alpha values. TCRdb carries this immuneACCESS record with in-frame sequences only. Its versions omit some clonotypes, under half of them owing to an unresolved V gene in the studies checked, with the rest unexplained. The D gene and trimming were derived from the DNA, and the V and J assignments and clone size from that table. The record for this sample contains about 2,500 clones. Of the sample, more than 13% falls within the top ten clones.

This receptor was identified in a donor aged 2-29 years with juvenile idiopathic arthritis. The sample consisted of Treg cells from the synovium. Recombination linked TRBV5-1 to TRBJ1-2; TCRdb's D gene call, TRBD1, goes unchecked for lack of DNA. The CDR3 protein is CASRQINYGYTF.